Listed here are 12 T cell receptor beta chains from one sample, sequenced in a study of T-cell memory formation after mild COVID-19. TCRdb re-derived calls from the 5' RACE reads in MiXCR, one entry per CDR3 protein. The table lists some 210,000 distinct CDR3 sequences, around 19% of them singletons. The sample was PBMCs or a T cell subset sorted from them (not recorded which). All receptors derive from an adult woman who had mild COVID-19 (a few samples of this study predate the infection). Cell type and time point are not known.

In this sample, this clonotype turned up a few times. The chain has TRBV7-6 and TRBJ1-2, with no clear D. This CDR3 region has 14 residues. Trimming stripped 0 bases from V and 3 bases from J, with 8 bases between. CDR1 and CDR2 from the germline V gene are SGHVS and FNYEAQ. The CDR3 region has the DNA TGTGCCAGCAGCTTAGCTGACGGGGACTATGGCTACACCTTC. It codes for CASSLADGDYGYTF.

This clonotype was detected only a few times. This chain links TRBV11-3 with TRBJ2-1; 15 nucleotides line up with TRBD2. V lost 5 bases and J lost 15; bases outside the gene matches: 5. Germline lookup yields CDR1 SGHNT and CDR2 YENEEA. The CDR3 length is 13 residues. The CDR3 loop reads CASSVGLAGGGFF. In DNA, the CDR3 is TGTGCCAGCAGCGTGGGACTAGCGGGAGGAGGGTTCTTC.

In its sample, this clonotype was seen a few times. The chain combines TRBV12-3 or TRBV12-4 with TRBJ2-3; 14 nucleotides agree with TRBD2. The CDR3 loop spans 18 amino acids. Germline trimming cut 6 bases from V and 7 bases from J; bases unmatched to any gene: 15. The CDR3 DNA reads TGTGCCAGCAGCGAAAACCGGAGGGGACTAGCGGGAGTATATACGCAGTATTTT. It translates to CASSENRRGLAGVYTQYF.

This chain uses TRBV20-1 with TRBJ1-2, with a possible D match to TRBD1 (6 bases). This CDR3 contains 13 residues. The ends were cut back, 6 bases at V and 8 bases at J, with 19 bases in the middle. Germline CDR1 is DFQATT and CDR2 is SNEGSKA (reference sequence). CDR3 coding DNA: TGCAGTGCCGGGGTCGGGGGGCGCCGCGGCTACACCTTC. Translation: CSAGVGGRRGYTF.

The rearrangement uses TRBV11-2 and TRBJ1-1, with TRBD1 matching over 7 bases. Germline lookup yields CDR1 SGHAT and CDR2 FQNNGV. V was clipped by 3 bases and J by 2 bases; unmatched bases: 3. This CDR3 spans 14 amino acids. CDR3 bases: TGTGCCAGCAGCTTTCAGGGGGGAAACACTGAAGCTTTCTTT. As protein: CASSFQGGNTEAFF.

This clonotype was counted a few times. This chain uses TRBV5-1 with TRBJ1-5; D may be TRBD1 (5 bases). Germline V CDR1 and CDR2: SGHRS, YFSETQ. The CDR3 contains 14 residues. The germline V and J ends were trimmed by 4 bases and 7 bases, with 15 bases remaining between them. DNA for the CDR3: TGCGCCAGCAGCCCGGGGGGACCAGGCCAGCCCCAGCATTTT. Translating it yields CASSPGGPGQPQHF. Variable domain in full (rest from reference TRBV5-1 and TRBJ1-5): KAGVTQTPRYLIKTRGQQVTLSCSPISGHRSVSWYQQTPGQGLQFLFEYFSETQRNKGNFPGRFSGRQFSNSRSEMNVSTLELGDSALYLCASSPGGPGQPQHFGDGTRLSIL.

This clonotype occurred many times. This rearrangement joins TRBV12-3 or TRBV12-4 to TRBJ1-1; 8 bases line up with TRBD1. The junction had 5 bases not matched to a gene; V was cut back by 10 bases and J by 1 base. The CDR3 runs 13 residues. This chain's CDR3 is CANDRGPNTEAFF. The CDR3 DNA follows: TGTGCCAATGACAGGGGACCGAACACTGAAGCTTTCTTT.

The V and J genes are TRBV7-2 and TRBJ2-3; 7 bases align to TRBD1. The germline V gene has CDR1 SGHTA and CDR2 FQGNSA. V gave up 2 bases and J gave up 3 bases; unmatched junction bases: 11. The CDR3 contains 17 residues. CDR3 residues: CASSLHSGTVVTDTQYF. The CDR3, as DNA: TGTGCCAGCAGCTTACATTCTGGGACAGTGGTGACAGATACGCAGTATTTT.

V and J are TRBV6-5 and TRBJ2-3, with 7 bases identical to TRBD1. V lost 7 bases to trimming and J lost 0 bases; unmatched junction nucleotides: 1. The CDR3 extends over 13 amino acids. From germline, CDR1 is MNHEY and CDR2 SVGAGI. The chain's CDR3 is CASKTGSTDTQYF. The CDR3, as DNA: TGTGCCAGCAAGACAGGGAGCACAGATACGCAGTATTTT.

This clonotype showed up just a few times. The V gene is TRBV7-3, the J gene TRBJ2-3; 13 bases agree with TRBD2. Germline CDR1 and CDR2: SGHTA and FQGTGA. The V segment lost 5 bases and the J segment 7 bases; nucleotides outside the gene matches: 6. CDR3 length equals 15 residues. In nucleotides, the CDR3 is TGTGCCAGCAGCCAGACTAGCGGGGGGCCGTATACGCAGTATTTT. Protein product: CASSQTSGGPYTQYF.

The chain employs TRBV2 and TRBJ1-2; D gene uncertain. The CDR3 runs 11 residues. V was cut by 6 bases and J by 4 bases, with 6 bases left in between. Per germline, CDR1 SNHLY and CDR2 FYNNEI. The CDR3 DNA is TGTGCCAGCAGAGAGTCCTATGGCTACACCTTC. The encoded protein is CASRESYGYTF.

This chain connects TRBV5-1 to TRBJ2-7, with D possibly being TRBD2 (5 bases). The germline V gene has CDR1 SGHRS and CDR2 YFSETQ. This CDR3 is built from 13 residues. V dropped 4 bases and J dropped 5 bases, with 13 bases sitting between them. The CDR3 sequence is CASSPRWRDEQYF. Written as DNA, the CDR3 is TGCGCCAGCAGCCCCCGTTGGCGGGACGAGCAGTACTTC. The variable domain in full, completed from reference TRBV5-1 and TRBJ2-7, reads KAGVTQTPRYLIKTRGQQVTLSCSPISGHRSVSWYQQTPGQGLQFLFEYFSETQRNKGNFPGRFSGRQFSNSRSEMNVSTLELGDSALYLCASSPRWRDEQYFGPGTRLTVT.